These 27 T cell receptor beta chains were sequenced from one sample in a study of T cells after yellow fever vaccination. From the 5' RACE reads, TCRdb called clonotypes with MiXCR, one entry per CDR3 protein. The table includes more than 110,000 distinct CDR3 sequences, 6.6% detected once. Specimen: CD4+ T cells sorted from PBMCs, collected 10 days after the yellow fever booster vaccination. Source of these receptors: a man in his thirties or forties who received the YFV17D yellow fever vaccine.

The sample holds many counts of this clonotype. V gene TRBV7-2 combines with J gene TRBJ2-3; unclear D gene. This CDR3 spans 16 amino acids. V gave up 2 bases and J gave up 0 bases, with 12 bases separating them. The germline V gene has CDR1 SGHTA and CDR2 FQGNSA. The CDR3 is CASSLSLGRSTDTQYF. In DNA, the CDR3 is TGTGCCAGCAGCTTAAGTCTTGGCAGGAGCACAGATACGCAGTATTTT.

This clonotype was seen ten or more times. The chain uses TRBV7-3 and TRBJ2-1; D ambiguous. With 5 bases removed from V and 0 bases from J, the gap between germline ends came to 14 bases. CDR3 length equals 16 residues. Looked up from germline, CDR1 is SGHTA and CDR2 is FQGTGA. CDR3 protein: CASSPRTESSYNEQFF. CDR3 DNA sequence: TGTGCCAGCAGCCCAAGGACGGAGAGCTCCTACAATGAGCAGTTCTTC.

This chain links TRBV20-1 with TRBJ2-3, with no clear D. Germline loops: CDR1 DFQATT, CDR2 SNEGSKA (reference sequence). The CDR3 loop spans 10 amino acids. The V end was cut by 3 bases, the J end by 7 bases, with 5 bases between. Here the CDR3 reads CSASRYTQYF. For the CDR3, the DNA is TGCAGTGCTAGCCGGTATACGCAGTATTTT.

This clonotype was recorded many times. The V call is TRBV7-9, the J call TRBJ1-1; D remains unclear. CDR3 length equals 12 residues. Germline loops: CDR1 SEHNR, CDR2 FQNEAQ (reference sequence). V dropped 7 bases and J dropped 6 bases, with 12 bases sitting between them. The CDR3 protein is CASTLERAEAFF. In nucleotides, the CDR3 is TGTGCCAGCACCCTCGAAAGGGCTGAAGCTTTCTTT.

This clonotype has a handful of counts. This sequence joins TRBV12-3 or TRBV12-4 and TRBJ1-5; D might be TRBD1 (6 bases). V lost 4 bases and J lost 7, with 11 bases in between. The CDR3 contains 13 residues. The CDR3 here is CASSWGAEQPQHF. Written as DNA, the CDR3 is TGTGCCAGCAGTTGGGGGGCTGAGCAGCCCCAGCATTTT.

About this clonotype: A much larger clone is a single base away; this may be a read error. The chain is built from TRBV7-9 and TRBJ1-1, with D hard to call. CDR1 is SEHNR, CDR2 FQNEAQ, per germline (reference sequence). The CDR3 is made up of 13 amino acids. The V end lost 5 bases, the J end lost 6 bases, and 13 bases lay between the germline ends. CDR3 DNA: TGTGCCAGCAGCATAGATGGGATCTCTGAAGCTTTCTTT. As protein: CASSIDGISEAFF. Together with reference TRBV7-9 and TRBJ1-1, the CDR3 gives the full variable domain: DTGVSQNPRHKITKRGQNVTFRCDPISEHNRLYWYRQTLGQGPEFLTYFQNEAQLEKSRLLSDRFSAERPKGSFSTLEIQRTEQGDSAMYLCASSIDGISEAFFGQGTRLTVV.

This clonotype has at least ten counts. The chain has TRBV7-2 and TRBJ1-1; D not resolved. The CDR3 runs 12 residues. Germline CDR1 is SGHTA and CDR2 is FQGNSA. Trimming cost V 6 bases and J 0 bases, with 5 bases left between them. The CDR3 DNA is TGTGCCAGCAGATCCATGAACACTGAAGCTTTCTTT. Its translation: CASRSMNTEAFF.

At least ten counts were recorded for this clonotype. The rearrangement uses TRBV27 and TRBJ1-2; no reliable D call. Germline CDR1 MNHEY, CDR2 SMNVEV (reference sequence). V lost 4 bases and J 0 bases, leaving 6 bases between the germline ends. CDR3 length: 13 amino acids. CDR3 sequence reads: CASSSDPNYGYTF. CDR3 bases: TGTGCCAGCAGTTCCGACCCTAACTATGGCTACACCTTC.

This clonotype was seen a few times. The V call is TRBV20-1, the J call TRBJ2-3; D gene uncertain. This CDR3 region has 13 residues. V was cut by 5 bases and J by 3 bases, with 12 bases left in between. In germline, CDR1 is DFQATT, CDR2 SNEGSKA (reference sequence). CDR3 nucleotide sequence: TGCAGTGCTCCCCCTAAGGTTACAGATACGCAGTATTTT. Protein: CSAPPKVTDTQYF.

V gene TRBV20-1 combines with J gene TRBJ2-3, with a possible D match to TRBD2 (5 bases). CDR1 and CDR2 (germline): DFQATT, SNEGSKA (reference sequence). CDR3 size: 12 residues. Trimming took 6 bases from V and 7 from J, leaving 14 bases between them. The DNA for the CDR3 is TGCAGTGCGAGGGCGACACACTATACGCAGTATTTT. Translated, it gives CSARATHYTQYF.

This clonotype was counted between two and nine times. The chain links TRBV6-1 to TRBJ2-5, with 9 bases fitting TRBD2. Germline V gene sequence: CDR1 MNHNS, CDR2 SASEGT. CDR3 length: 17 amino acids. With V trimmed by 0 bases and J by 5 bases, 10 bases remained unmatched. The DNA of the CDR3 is TGTGCCAGCAGTGAAGCGTCGGGCGGGAGGGCTAGGGAGACCCAGTACTTC. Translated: CASSEASGGRARETQYF.

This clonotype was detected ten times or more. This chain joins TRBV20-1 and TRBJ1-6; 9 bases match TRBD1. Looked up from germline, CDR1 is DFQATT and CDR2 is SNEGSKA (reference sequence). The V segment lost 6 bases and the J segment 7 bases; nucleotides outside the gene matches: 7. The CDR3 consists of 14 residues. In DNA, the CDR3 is TGCAGTGCCGAGAACAGGGGGCGGAATTCACCCCTCCACTTT. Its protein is CSAENRGRNSPLHF.

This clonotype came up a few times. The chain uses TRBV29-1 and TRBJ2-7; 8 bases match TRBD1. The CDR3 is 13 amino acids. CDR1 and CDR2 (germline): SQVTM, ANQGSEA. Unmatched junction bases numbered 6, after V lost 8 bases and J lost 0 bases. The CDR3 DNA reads TGCAGCACCAGGACAGGGAGCTCCTACGAGCAGTACTTC. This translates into CSTRTGSSYEQYF.

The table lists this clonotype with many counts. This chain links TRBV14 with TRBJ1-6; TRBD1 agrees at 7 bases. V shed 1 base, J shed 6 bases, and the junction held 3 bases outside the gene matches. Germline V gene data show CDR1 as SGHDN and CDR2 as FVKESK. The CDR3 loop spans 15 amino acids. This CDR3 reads CASSQVDRANSPLHF. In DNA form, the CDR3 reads TGTGCCAGCAGCCAAGTCGACAGGGCTAATTCACCCCTCCACTTT.

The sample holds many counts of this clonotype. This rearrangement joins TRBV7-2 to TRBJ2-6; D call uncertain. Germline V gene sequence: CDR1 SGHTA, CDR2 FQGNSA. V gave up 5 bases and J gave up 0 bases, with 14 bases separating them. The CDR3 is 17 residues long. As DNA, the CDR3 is TGTGCCAGCAGCCCAGCCCCTCTTCCCTCTGGGGCCAACGTCCTGACTTTC. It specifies CASSPAPLPSGANVLTF.

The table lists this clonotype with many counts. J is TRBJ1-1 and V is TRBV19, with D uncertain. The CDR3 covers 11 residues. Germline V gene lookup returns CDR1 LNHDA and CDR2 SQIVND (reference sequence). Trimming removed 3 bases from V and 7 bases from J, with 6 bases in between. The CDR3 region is CASSMSREAFF. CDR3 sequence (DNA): TGTGCCAGTAGTATGAGTCGTGAAGCTTTCTTT.

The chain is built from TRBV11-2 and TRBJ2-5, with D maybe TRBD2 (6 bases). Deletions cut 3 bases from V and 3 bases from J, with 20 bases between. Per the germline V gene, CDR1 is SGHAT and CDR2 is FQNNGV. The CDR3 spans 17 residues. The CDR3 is CASSFSWAAGNEETQYF. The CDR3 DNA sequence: TGTGCCAGCAGCTTCAGCTGGGCGGCGGGAAACGAAGAGACCCAGTACTTC.

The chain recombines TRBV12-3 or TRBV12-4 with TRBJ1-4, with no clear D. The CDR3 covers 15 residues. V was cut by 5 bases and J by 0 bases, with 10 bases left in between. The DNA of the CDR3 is TGTGCCAGCAGTCGCTCCGGTGCAACTAATGAAAAACTGTTTTTT. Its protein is CASSRSGATNEKLFF.

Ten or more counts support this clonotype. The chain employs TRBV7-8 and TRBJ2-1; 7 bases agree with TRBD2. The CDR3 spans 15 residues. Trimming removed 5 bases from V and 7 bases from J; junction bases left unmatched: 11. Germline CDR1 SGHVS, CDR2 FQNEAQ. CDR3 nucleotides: TGTGCCAGCAGCGGTATTAGCGGGCGGATTAATGAGCAGTTCTTC. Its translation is CASSGISGRINEQFF.

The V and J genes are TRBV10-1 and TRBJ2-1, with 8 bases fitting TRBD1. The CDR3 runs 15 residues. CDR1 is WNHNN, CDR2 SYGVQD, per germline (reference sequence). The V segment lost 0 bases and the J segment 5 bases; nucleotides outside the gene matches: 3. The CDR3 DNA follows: TGCGCCAGCAGTGAGTCCGGGACAGGTGACAATGAGCAGTTCTTC. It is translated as CASSESGTGDNEQFF.

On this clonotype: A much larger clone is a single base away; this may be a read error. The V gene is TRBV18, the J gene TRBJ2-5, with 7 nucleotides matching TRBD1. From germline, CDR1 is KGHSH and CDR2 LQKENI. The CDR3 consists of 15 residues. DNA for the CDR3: TGTTCCAGCTCACCCGGGACAGACTTGGAAGAGACCCAGTACTTC. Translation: CSSSPGTDLEETQYF. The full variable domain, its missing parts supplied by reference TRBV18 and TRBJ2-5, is NAGVMQNPRHLVRRRGQEARLRCSPMKGHSHVYWYRQLPEEGLKFMVYLQKENIIDESGMPKERFSAEFPKEGPSILRIQQVVRGDSAAYFCSSSPGTDLEETQYFGPGTRLLVL.

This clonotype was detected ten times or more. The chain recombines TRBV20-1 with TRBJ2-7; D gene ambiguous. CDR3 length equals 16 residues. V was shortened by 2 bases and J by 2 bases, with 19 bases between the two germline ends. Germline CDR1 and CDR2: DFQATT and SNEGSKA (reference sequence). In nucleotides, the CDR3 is TGCAGTGCTAGATCATTGGGTGGAGACTCAACCTACGAGCAGTACTTC. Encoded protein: CSARSLGGDSTYEQYF.

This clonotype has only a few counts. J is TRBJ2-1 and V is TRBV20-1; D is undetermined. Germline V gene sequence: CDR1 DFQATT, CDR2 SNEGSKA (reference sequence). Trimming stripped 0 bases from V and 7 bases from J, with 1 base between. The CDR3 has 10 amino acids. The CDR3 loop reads CSARENEQFF. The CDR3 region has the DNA TGCAGTGCTAGAGAGAATGAGCAGTTCTTC.

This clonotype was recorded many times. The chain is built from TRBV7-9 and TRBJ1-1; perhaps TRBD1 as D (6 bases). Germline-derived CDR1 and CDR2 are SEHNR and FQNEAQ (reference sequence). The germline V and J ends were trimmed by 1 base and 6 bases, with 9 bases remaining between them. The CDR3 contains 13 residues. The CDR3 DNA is TGTGCCAGCAGCTTAGACTCAGGGGCTGAAGCTTTCTTT. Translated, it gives CASSLDSGAEAFF.

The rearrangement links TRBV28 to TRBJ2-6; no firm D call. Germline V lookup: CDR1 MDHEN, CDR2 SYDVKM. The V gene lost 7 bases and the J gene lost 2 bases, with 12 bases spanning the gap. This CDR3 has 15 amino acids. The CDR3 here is CASTLGGAGANVLTF. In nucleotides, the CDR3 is TGTGCCAGCACCCTGGGTGGCGCTGGGGCCAACGTCCTGACTTTC.

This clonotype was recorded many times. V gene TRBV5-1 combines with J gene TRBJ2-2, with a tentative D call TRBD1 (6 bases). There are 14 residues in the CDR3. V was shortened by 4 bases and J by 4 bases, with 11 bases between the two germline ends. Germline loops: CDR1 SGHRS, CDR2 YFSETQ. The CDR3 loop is CASSKRGGTGELFF. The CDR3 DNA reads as TGCGCCAGCAGCAAAAGAGGGGGCACCGGGGAGCTGTTTTTT.

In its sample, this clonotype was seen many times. The chain's CDR3 is CASSPPSGFKQYF. DNA for the CDR3: TGTGCCAGCAGCCCCCCTAGCGGCTTTAAGCAGTATTTT. V usage is TRBV11-2 and J usage is TRBJ2-3; 7 nucleotides match TRBD2. The CDR3 has 13 residues. V lost 5 bases to trimming and J lost 11 bases; unmatched junction nucleotides: 10. CDR1 is SGHAT and CDR2 is FQNNGV in the germline V gene. The full variable domain, its missing parts supplied by reference TRBV11-2 and TRBJ2-3, is EAGVAQSPRYKIIEKRQSVAFWCNPISGHATLYWYQQILGQGPKLLIQFQNNGVVDDSQLPKDRFSAERLKGVDSTLKIQPAKLEDSAVYLCASSPPSGFKQYFGPGTRLTVL.